The clone carrying this T cell receptor (beta chain) was observed a handful of times. Its antigen is undetermined. An end of the junction differs from the germline gene, which may be a read error. This entry comes from a study of cytomegalovirus exposure and HLA in healthy donors. Study-level information: Drawn from HLA-typed donors, 80 million to 95 million unique TCRs were held in an early data release. Findings and limits, study-wide: Association of fewer than 20,000 TCR beta sequences with HLA alleles was found at 0.05 false discovery rate in a later analysis.

CDR1 and CDR2 (germline): SGHRS, YFSETQ. This CDR3 region has 14 residues. 60 Vbeta and 13 Jbeta primers were used in PCR. Produced via immunoSEQ multiplex PCR; TCRdb's table is partial and in-frame only. The table records around 250,000 clones, approximately 82% of them present only once. The specimen was PBMCs. This clonotype originated in a woman aged 60-70 years in good health and CMV-seropositive. The genes are TRBV5-1 and TRBJ1-2; 7 bases match TRBD1. DNA for the CDR3: TGCGCCAGCAGTTTGGACAGGAGTAACTATGGCTACACCTTC. Encoded protein: CASSLDRSNYGYTF.